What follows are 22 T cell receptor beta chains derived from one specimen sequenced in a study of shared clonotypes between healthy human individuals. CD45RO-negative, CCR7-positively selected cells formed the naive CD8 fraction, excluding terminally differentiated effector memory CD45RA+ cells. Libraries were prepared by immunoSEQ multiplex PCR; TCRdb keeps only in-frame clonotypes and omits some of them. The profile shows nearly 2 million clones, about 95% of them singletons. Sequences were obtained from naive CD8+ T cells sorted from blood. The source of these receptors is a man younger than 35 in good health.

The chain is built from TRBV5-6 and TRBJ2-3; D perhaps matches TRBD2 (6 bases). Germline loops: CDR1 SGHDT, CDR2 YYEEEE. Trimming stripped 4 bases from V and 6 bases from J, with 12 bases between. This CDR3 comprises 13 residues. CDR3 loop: CASSTGTGDTQYF. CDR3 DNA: TGTGCCAGCAGCACCGGGACTGGCGATACGCAGTATTTT.

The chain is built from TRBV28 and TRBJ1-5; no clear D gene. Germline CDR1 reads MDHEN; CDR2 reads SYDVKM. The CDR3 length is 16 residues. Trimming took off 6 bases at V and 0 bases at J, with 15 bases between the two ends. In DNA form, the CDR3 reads TGTGCCAGCAGAGACAACGGGGTTTATAGCAATCAGCCCCAGCATTTT. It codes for CASRDNGVYSNQPQHF.

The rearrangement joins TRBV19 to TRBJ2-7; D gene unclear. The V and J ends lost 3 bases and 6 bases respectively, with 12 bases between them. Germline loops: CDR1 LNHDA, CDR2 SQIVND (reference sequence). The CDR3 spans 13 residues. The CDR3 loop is CASSITILSEQYF. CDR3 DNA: TGTGCCAGTAGTATTACCATTTTATCCGAGCAGTACTTC.

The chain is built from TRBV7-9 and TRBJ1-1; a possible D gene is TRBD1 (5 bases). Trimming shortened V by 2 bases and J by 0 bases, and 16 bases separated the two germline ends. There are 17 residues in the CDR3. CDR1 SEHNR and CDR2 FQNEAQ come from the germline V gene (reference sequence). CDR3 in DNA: TGTGCCAGCAGCTTAATAGCGGGGCCTCCTATGAACACTGAAGCTTTCTTT. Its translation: CASSLIAGPPMNTEAFF.

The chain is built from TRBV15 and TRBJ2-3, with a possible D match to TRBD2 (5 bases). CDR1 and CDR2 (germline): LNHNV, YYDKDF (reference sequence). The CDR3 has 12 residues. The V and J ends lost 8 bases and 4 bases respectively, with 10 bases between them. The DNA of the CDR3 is TGTGCCACCGGGAGTCCTTCAGATACGCAGTATTTT. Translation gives CATGSPSDTQYF. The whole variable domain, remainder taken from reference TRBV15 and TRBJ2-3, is DAMVIQNPRYQVTQFGKPVTLSCSQTLNHNVMYWYQQKSSQAPKLLFHYYDKDFNNEADTPDNFQSRRPNTSFCFLDIRSPGLGDTAMYLCATGSPSDTQYFGPGTRLTVL.

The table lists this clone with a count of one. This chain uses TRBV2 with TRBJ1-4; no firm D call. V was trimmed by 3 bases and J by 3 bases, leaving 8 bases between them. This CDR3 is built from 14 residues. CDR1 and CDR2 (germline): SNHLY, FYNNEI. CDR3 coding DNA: TGTGCCAGCAGTGACGGGTTGGCTAATGAAAAACTGTTTTTT. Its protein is CASSDGLANEKLFF.

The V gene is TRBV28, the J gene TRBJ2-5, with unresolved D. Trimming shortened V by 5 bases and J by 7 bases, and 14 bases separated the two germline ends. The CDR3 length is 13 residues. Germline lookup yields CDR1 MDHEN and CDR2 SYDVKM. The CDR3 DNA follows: TGTGCCAGCAGTCTCCGGGCAGCGCTGACCCAGTACTTC. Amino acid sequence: CASSLRAALTQYF.

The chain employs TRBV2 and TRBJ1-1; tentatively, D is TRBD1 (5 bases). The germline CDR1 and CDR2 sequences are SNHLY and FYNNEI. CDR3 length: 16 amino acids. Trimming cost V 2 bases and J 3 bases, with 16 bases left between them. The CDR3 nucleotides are TGTGCCAGCAGTGAATATCATGGTTTCAGGGACACTGAAGCTTTCTTT. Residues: CASSEYHGFRDTEAFF. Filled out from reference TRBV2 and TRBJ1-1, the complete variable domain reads EPEVTQTPSHQVTQMGQEVILRCVPISNHLYFYWYRQILGQKVEFLVSFYNNEISEKSEIFDDQFSVERPDGSNFTLKIRSTKLEDSAMYFCASSEYHGFRDTEAFFGQGTRLTVV.

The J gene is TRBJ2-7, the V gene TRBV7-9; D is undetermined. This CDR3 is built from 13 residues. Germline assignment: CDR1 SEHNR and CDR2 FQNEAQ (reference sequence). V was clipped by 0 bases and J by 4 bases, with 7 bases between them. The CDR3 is CASSLAGWYEQYF. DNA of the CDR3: TGTGCCAGCAGCTTAGCAGGCTGGTACGAGCAGTACTTC.

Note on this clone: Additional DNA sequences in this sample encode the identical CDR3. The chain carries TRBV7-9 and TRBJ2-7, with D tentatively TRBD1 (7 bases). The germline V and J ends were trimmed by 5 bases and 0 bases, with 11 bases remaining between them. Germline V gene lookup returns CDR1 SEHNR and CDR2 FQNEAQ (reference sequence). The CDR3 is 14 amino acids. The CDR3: CASSPRDSSYEQYF. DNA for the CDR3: TGTGCCAGCAGCCCGCGGGACAGCTCCTACGAGCAGTACTTC. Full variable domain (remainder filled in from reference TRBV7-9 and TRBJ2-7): DTGVSQNPRHKITKRGQNVTFRCDPISEHNRLYWYRQTLGQGPEFLTYFQNEAQLEKSRLLSDRFSAERPKGSFSTLEIQRTEQGDSAMYLCASSPRDSSYEQYFGPGTRLTVT.

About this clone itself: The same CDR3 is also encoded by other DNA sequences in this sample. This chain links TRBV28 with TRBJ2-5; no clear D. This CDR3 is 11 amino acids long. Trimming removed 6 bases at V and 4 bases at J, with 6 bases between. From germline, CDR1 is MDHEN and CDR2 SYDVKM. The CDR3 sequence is CASSPGETQYF. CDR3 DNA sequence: TGTGCCAGCAGCCCCGGAGAGACCCAGTACTTC.

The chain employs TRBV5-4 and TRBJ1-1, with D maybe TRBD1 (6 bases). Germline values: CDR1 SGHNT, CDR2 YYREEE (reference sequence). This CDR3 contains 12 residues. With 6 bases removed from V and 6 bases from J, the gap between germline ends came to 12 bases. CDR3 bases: TGTGCCAGCACCGAGGGGGGGGCTGAAGCTTTCTTT. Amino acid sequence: CASTEGGAEAFF.

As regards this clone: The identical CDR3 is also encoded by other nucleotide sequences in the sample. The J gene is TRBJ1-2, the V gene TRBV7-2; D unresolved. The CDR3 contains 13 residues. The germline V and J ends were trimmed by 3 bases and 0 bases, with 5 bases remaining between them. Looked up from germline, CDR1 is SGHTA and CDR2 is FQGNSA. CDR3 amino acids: CASSLGTNYGYTF. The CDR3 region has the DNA TGTGCCAGCAGCTTGGGGACTAACTATGGCTACACCTTC.

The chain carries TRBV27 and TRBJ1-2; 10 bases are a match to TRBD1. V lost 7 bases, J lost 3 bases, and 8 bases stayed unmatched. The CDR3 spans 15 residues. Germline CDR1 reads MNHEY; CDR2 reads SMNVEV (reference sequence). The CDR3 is CASTLVGTGDYGYTF. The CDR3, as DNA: TGTGCCAGCACCCTCGTTGGGACAGGGGACTATGGCTACACCTTC.

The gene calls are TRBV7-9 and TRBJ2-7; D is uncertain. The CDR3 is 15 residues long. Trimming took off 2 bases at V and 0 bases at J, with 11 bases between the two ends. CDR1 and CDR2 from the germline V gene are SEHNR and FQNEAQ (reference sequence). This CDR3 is CASSLPRHTSYEQYF. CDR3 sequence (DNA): TGTGCCAGCAGCTTACCGAGACACACCTCCTACGAGCAGTACTTC.

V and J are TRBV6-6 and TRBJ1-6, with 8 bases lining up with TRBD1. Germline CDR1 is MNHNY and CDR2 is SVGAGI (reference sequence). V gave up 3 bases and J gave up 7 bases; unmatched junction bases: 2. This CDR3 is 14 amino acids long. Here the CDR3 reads CASSYWTGNSPLHF. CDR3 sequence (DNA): TGTGCCAGCAGTTATTGGACAGGGAATTCACCCCTCCACTTT.

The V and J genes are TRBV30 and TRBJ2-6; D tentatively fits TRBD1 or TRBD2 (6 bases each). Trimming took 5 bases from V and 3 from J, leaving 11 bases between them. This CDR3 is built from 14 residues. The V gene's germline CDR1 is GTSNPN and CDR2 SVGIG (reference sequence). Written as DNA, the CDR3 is TGTGCCTGGGGAGGGGGTTATGGGGCCAACGTCCTGACTTTC. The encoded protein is CAWGGGYGANVLTF.

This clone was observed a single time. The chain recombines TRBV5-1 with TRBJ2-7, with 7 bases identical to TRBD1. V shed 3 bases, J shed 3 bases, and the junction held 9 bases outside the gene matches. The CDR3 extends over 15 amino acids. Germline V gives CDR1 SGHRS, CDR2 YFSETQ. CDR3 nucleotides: TGCGCCAGCAGCTCTCGCGGACAGGACATCTACGAGCAGTACTTC. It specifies CASSSRGQDIYEQYF.

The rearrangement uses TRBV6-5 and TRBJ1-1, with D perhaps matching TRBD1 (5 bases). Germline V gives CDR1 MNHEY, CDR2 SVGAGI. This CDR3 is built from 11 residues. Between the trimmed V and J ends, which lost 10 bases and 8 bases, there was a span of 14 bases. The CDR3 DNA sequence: TGTGCCACCTACCCCGGGGCCGAAGCTTTCTTT. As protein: CATYPGAEAFF.

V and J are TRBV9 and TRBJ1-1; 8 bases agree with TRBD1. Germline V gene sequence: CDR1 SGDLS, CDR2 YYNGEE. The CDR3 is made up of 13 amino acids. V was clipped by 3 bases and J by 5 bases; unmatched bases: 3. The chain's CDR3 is CASSGDRKTEAFF. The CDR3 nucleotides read TGTGCCAGCAGCGGGGACAGGAAGACTGAAGCTTTCTTT.

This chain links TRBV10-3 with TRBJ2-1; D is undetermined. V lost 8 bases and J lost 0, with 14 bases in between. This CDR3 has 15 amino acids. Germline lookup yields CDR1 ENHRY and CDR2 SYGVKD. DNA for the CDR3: TGTGCCATCTGGCTTGGAGAACCCTCCTACAATGAGCAGTTCTTC. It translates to CAIWLGEPSYNEQFF.

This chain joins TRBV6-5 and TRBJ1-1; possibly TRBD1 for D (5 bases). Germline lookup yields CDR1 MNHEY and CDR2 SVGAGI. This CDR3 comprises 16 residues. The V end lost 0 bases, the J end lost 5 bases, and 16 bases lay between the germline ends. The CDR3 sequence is CASSYSLTGGGTEAFF. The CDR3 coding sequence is TGTGCCAGCAGTTACTCCCTTACTGGGGGTGGAACTGAAGCTTTCTTT.